A single sample gave rise to the 5 T cell receptor beta chains below, sequenced in a study of T cell changes during pregnancy in multiple sclerosis. Clones were read by immunoSEQ multiplex PCR, and TCRdb kept only the in-frame ones, dropping some. The sample holds around 36,000 clones, approximately 90% seen once. The material sequenced was CD4+ T cells from peripheral blood mononuclear cells, taken in the third trimester of pregnancy. These TCRs come from a female donor with multiple sclerosis, enrolled in a pregnancy study.

CDR3 sequence: CASSRTGNYGYTF. The CDR3 nucleotides read TGTGCCAGCAGCCGGACTGGAAACTATGGCTACACCTTC. The J gene is TRBJ1-2, the V gene TRBV5-4; D call uncertain. V was pared by 4 bases and J by 2 bases, with 9 bases between. Germline CDR1 reads SGHNT; CDR2 reads YYREEE (reference sequence). The CDR3 consists of 13 residues.

The V gene is TRBV20-1, the J gene TRBJ2-1; D gene ambiguous. V shed 6 bases and J shed 5 bases, with 2 bases lying between them. From germline, CDR1 is DFQATT and CDR2 SNEGSKA (reference sequence). CDR3 length: 9 amino acids. The CDR3 spells CSANNEQFF. For the CDR3, the DNA is TGCAGTGCCAACAATGAGCAGTTCTTC.

This sequence joins TRBV20-1 and TRBJ2-1; no clear D gene. Germline V lookup: CDR1 DFQATT, CDR2 SNEGSKA (reference sequence). The CDR3 is 10 amino acids. With 0 bases removed from V and 13 bases from J, the gap between germline ends came to 7 bases. In DNA form, the CDR3 reads TGCAGTGCTAGAGATGCGGTCCAGTTCTTC. This translates into CSARDAVQFF.

V is TRBV6-6 and J is TRBJ1-2; 7 positions agree with TRBD1. The trim removed 6 bases at V and 4 bases at J, leaving 5 bases unmatched. The CDR3 spans 13 residues. From germline, CDR1 is MNHNY and CDR2 SVGAGI (reference sequence). The CDR3 region has the DNA TGTGCCAGCAGCCTTGACAGGGCCTATGGCTACACCTTC. Encoded protein: CASSLDRAYGYTF.

The sample holds one count of this clone. This chain links TRBV6-1 with TRBJ1-3; TRBD1 might be the D (5 bases). This CDR3 is built from 15 residues. The V gene's germline CDR1 is MNHNS and CDR2 SASEGT. V lost 4 bases to trimming and J lost 0 bases, with 10 bases between them. CDR3 region: CASSVRGSSGNTIYF. As DNA, the CDR3 is TGTGCCAGCAGTGTACGGGGGAGCTCTGGAAACACCATATATTTT.